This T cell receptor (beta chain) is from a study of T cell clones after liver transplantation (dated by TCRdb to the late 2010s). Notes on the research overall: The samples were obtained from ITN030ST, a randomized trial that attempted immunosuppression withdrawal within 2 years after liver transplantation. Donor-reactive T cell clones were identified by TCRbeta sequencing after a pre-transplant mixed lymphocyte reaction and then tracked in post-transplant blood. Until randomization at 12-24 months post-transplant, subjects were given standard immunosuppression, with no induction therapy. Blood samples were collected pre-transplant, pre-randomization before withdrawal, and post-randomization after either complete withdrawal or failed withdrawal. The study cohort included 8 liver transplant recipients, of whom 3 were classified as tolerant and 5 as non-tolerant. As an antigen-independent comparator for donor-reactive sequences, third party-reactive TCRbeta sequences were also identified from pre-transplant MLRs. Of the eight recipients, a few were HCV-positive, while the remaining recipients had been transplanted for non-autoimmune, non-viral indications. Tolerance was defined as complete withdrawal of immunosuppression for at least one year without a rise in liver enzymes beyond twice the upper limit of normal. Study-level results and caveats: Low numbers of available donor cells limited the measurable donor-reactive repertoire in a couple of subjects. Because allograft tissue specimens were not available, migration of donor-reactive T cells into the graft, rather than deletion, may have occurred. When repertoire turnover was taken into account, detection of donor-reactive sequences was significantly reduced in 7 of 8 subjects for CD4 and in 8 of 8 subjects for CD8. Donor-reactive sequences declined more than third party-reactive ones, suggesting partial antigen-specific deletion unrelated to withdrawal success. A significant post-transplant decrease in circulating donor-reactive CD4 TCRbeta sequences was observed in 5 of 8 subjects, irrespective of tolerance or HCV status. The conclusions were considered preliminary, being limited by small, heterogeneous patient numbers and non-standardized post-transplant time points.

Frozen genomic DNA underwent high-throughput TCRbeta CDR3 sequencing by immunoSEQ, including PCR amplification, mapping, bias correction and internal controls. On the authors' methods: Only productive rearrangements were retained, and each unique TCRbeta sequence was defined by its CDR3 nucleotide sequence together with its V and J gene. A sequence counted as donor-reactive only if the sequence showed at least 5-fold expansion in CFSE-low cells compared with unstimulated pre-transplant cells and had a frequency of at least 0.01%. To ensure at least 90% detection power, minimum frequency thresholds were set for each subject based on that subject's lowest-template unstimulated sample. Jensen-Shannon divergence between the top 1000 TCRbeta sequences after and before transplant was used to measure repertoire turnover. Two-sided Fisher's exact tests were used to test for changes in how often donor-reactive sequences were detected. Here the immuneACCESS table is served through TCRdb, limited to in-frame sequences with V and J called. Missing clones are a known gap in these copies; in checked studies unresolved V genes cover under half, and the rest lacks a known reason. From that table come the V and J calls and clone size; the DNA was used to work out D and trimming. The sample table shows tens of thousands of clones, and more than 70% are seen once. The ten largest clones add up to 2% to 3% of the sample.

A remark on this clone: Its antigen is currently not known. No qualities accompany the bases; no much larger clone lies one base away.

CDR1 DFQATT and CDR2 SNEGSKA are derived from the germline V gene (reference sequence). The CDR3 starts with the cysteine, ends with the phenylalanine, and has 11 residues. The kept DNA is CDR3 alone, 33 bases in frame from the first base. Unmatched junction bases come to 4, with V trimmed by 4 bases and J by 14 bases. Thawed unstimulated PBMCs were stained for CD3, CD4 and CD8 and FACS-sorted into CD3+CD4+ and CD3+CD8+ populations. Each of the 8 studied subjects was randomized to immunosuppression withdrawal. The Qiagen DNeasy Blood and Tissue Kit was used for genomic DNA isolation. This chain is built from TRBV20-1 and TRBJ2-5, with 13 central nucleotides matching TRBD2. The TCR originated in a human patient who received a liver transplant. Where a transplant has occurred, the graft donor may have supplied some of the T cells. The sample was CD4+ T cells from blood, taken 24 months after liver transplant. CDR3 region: CSAKGLAGCYF. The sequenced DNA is TGCAGTGCTAAGGGACTAGCGGGGTGTTACTTC.